Below, 31 T cell receptor beta chains from the same sample are listed, as sequenced in a study of CD4 T cells in relation to SARS-CoV-2 and coronaviruses. The unexposed donors gave CD4+ T cells in about 2010-2018, prior to COVID-19. After about 10 days of culture, CD4+ T cells were isolated. Their recognized antigens are unknown. Method: immunoSEQ multiplex PCR; TCRdb's copy keeps in-frame clones and lacks some. The profile shows over 15,000 clones, roughly 87% of them singletons. Sequenced sample: CD4+ T cells from PBMCs, cultured in vitro. The receptors originated from a human donor in good health.

This clone showed up just once. DNA for the CDR3: TGCAGCGTTGAGGCGACTTCGCAAGAGACCCAGTACTTC. It specifies CSVEATSQETQYF. The chain combines TRBV29-1 with TRBJ2-5, with D unclear. The CDR3 covers 13 residues. Germline values: CDR1 SQVTM, CDR2 ANQGSEA. The germline V and J ends were trimmed by 3 bases and 2 bases, with 10 bases remaining between them.

The V call is TRBV7-9, the J call TRBJ1-3; no firm D call. With 9 bases removed from V and 3 bases from J, the gap between germline ends came to 6 bases. CDR3 size: 11 residues. The germline gives CDR1 SEHNR, CDR2 FQNEAQ (reference sequence). The CDR3 sequence: CASSDGNTIYF. For the CDR3, the DNA is TGTGCCAGTTCGGATGGAAACACCATATATTTT. The complete variable domain, with remaining parts taken from reference TRBV7-9 and TRBJ1-3, reads DTGVSQNPRHKITKRGQNVTFRCDPISEHNRLYWYRQTLGQGPEFLTYFQNEAQLEKSRLLSDRFSAERPKGSFSTLEIQRTEQGDSAMYLCASSDGNTIYFGEGSWLTVV.

The chain recombines TRBV5-1 with TRBJ2-5; 8 bases line up with TRBD1. Germline assignment: CDR1 SGHRS and CDR2 YFSETQ. CDR3 length: 15 residues. The J segment lost 4 bases and the V segment lost 0 bases, leaving 5 bases of the junction unmatched. CDR3 nucleotide sequence: TGCGCCAGCAGCTTGGGGCAGGGGGCGAGAGAGACCCAGTACTTC. It specifies CASSLGQGARETQYF.

The chain carries TRBV20-1 and TRBJ1-5; D might be TRBD1 (5 bases). Trimming removed 3 bases from V and 2 bases from J, with 11 bases in between. Germline values: CDR1 DFQATT, CDR2 SNEGSKA (reference sequence). The CDR3 runs to 14 residues. The CDR3 DNA reads as TGCAGTGCTAGTTTGGGGGTAGGCAATCAGCCCCAGCATTTT. Protein: CSASLGVGNQPQHF.

The chain combines TRBV7-9 with TRBJ2-5, with TRBD2 identical over 7 bases. The V gene's germline CDR1 is SEHNR and CDR2 FQNEAQ (reference sequence). Trimming cost V 5 bases and J 4 bases; bases outside gene matches: 4. The CDR3 sequence is 13 residues long. For the CDR3, the DNA is TGTGCCAGCAGCCCGGGGGGTTCAGAGACCCAGTACTTC. Encoded protein: CASSPGGSETQYF.

The chain has TRBV19 and TRBJ2-3; weak D call: TRBD2 (6 bases). V was clipped by 11 bases and J by 2 bases, with 14 bases between them. The CDR3 runs 13 residues. Germline-derived CDR1 and CDR2 are LNHDA and SQIVND (reference sequence). The CDR3 coding sequence is TGTGCCGTTCGAGGACTAAACACAGATACGCAGTATTTT. Amino acids: CAVRGLNTDTQYF.

The CDR3 here is CASSSGHPGYEQFF. The CDR3 DNA reads as TGTGCCAGCAGCTCGGGACACCCGGGGTATGAGCAGTTCTTC. The chain joins TRBV11-2 to TRBJ2-1; tentative D call: TRBD1 (6 bases). Germline CDR1 and CDR2: SGHAT and FQNNGV. Trimming removed 4 bases at V and 8 bases at J, with 15 bases between. The CDR3 is 14 amino acids.

V and J are TRBV11-2 and TRBJ1-1, with D possibly TRBD1 on 5 matching bases. Germline values: CDR1 SGHAT, CDR2 FQNNGV. This CDR3 comprises 18 residues. Trimming pared 1 base from V and 0 bases from J, leaving 18 bases between. CDR3 region: CASSLVGGSGRMNTEAFF. CDR3 nucleotide sequence: TGTGCCAGCAGCTTAGTAGGCGGCTCAGGGCGGATGAACACTGAAGCTTTCTTT. The variable domain in full, with the rest retrieved from reference TRBV11-2 and TRBJ1-1, is EAGVAQSPRYKIIEKRQSVAFWCNPISGHATLYWYQQILGQGPKLLIQFQNNGVVDDSQLPKDRFSAERLKGVDSTLKIQPAKLEDSAVYLCASSLVGGSGRMNTEAFFGQGTRLTVV.

Only one count was recorded for this clone. This chain uses TRBV5-4 with TRBJ2-2; D could derive from TRBD1 or TRBD2 (5 bases each). The CDR3 contains 14 residues. Germline CDR1 and CDR2: SGHNT and YYREEE (reference sequence). Trimming removed 0 bases at V and 8 bases at J, with 11 bases between. The CDR3 loop is CASSLVGDGGELFF. In nucleotides, the CDR3 is TGTGCCAGCAGCTTGGTGGGGGACGGGGGGGAGCTGTTTTTT. Together with reference TRBV5-4 and TRBJ2-2, the CDR3 gives the full variable domain: ETGVTQSPTHLIKTRGQQVTLRCSSQSGHNTVSWYQQALGQGPQFIFQYYREEENGRGNFPPRFSGLQFPNYSSELNVNALELDDSALYLCASSLVGDGGELFFGEGSRLTVL.

This clone occurred once. The chain links TRBV5-6 to TRBJ1-6, with 10 bases aligning to TRBD1. Looked up from germline, CDR1 is SGHDT and CDR2 is YYEEEE. The CDR3 runs to 16 residues. The V gene end was trimmed by 0 bases and the J gene end by 8 bases; junction bases not matched to a gene: 5. The DNA of the CDR3 is TGTGCCAGCAGCTTGGGACAGGGGGCTTTTGATTCACCCCTCCACTTT. It specifies CASSLGQGAFDSPLHF.

This rearrangement joins TRBV10-2 to TRBJ2-1; 9 bases agree with TRBD1. Per germline, CDR1 WSHSY and CDR2 SAAADI. Losses at the gene ends were 3 bases for V and 9 bases for J; bases not matched to a gene: 6. The CDR3 extends over 14 amino acids. Here the CDR3 reads CASSDQADRGEQFF. CDR3 nucleotides: TGCGCCAGCAGTGACCAGGCGGACAGGGGTGAGCAGTTCTTC.

The chain joins TRBV18 to TRBJ2-1; 7 nucleotides match TRBD2. The CDR3 covers 12 residues. The V and J ends lost 6 bases and 7 bases, in that order; junction bases with no gene match: 3. Germline lookup yields CDR1 KGHSH and CDR2 LQKENI. Written as DNA, the CDR3 is TGTGCCAGCTCGCGGGAGTGGAATGAGCAGTTCTTC. Translation gives CASSREWNEQFF.

V usage is TRBV6-4 and J usage is TRBJ1-1, with TRBD1 matching 7 bases. Germline V gene data show CDR1 as MRHNA and CDR2 as SNTAGT. The CDR3 is 14 amino acids. The V segment lost 4 bases and the J segment 11 bases; nucleotides outside the gene matches: 13. The CDR3 here is CASSASRGAGWAFF. The CDR3 coding sequence is TGTGCCAGCAGTGCTTCCAGGGGGGCAGGGTGGGCTTTCTTT.

This rearrangement joins TRBV27 to TRBJ1-4, with 8 bases identical to TRBD1. Germline V gene sequence: CDR1 MNHEY, CDR2 SMNVEV (reference sequence). The CDR3 spans 15 residues. V was pared by 5 bases and J by 8 bases, with 10 bases of the junction left unmatched. DNA of the CDR3: TGTGCCAGCAGTCGAACCGACAGGGGAGAAGAAAAACTGTTTTTT. The encoded protein is CASSRTDRGEEKLFF.

The chain joins TRBV18 to TRBJ2-1; 10 bases fit TRBD1. The ends lost 6 bases at V and 2 bases at J; junction bases unmatched: 4. The CDR3 has 15 residues. The V gene's germline CDR1 is KGHSH and CDR2 LQKENI. DNA of the CDR3: TGTGCCAGCTCGGGGGACAGGGGACCCTACAATGAGCAGTTCTTC. This sequence encodes CASSGDRGPYNEQFF.

DNA for the CDR3: TGTGCCAGCAGCTCGAATCCCAACAGGGCATACACAGATACGCAGTATTTT. This sequence encodes CASSSNPNRAYTDTQYF. V is TRBV9 and J is TRBJ2-3; D is perhaps TRBD1 (6 bases). The germline V and J ends were trimmed by 4 bases and 2 bases, with 20 bases remaining between them. The germline V gene encodes CDR1 SGDLS and CDR2 YYNGEE. This CDR3 has 17 residues.

The chain is built from TRBV7-2 and TRBJ1-1; TRBD1 agrees at 10 bases. Germline V gene lookup returns CDR1 SGHTA and CDR2 FQGNSA. J was trimmed by 6 bases and V by 5 bases; bases with no gene match: 6. The CDR3 has 14 amino acids. CDR3 bases: TGTGCCAGCAGCCTCGACAGGGGGCGAGCTGAAGCTTTCTTT. It is translated as CASSLDRGRAEAFF.

CDR3 sequence: CASSLTDRNTEAFF. The CDR3 region has the DNA TGTGCCAGCAGCCTGACGGACCGGAACACTGAAGCTTTCTTT. The chain carries TRBV3-1 (or the pseudogene TRBV3-2) and TRBJ1-1, with D uncertain. Trimming stripped 4 bases from V and 1 base from J, with 10 bases between. This CDR3 has 14 amino acids. CDR1 LGHDT and CDR2 YNNKEL come from the germline V gene (reference sequence).

Of note for this clone: Other DNA sequences in the sample encode the same CDR3. This chain links TRBV27 with TRBJ1-2; the match to TRBD1 covers 10 bases. Per germline, CDR1 MNHEY and CDR2 SMNVEV (reference sequence). With V trimmed by 5 bases and J by 8 bases, 8 bases remained unmatched. The CDR3 is 14 residues long. The CDR3 loop reads CASSTRQGAGGYTF. As DNA, the CDR3 is TGTGCCAGCAGTACAAGACAGGGGGCGGGGGGCTACACCTTC.

This chain joins TRBV9 and TRBJ2-1; 11 positions agree with TRBD2. The CDR3 length is 16 residues. J was trimmed by 7 bases and V by 0 bases; bases with no gene match: 6. CDR1 and CDR2 from the germline V gene are SGDLS and YYNGEE. This CDR3 reads CASSVVAGGPGNEQFF. In DNA, the CDR3 is TGTGCCAGCAGCGTAGTAGCGGGAGGGCCTGGGAATGAGCAGTTCTTC.

This clone was seen more than once but under ten times. The rearrangement joins TRBV5-5 to TRBJ1-5; 7 bases agree with TRBD1. The V gene end was trimmed by 4 bases and the J gene end by 3 bases; junction bases not matched to a gene: 4. This CDR3 has 14 residues. Germline-derived CDR1 and CDR2 are SGHKS and YYEKEE (reference sequence). CDR3 bases: TGTGCCAGCAGCCCAGACAGGGCCAATCAGCCCCAGCATTTT. This sequence encodes CASSPDRANQPQHF.

The chain is built from TRBV7-2 and TRBJ2-3, with 13 positions matching TRBD2. V was pared by 1 base and J by 3 bases, with 1 base of the junction left unmatched. From germline, CDR1 is SGHTA and CDR2 FQGNSA. CDR3 length: 16 residues. This CDR3 reads CASSLGTSGGTDTQYF. CDR3 sequence (DNA): TGTGCCAGCAGCTTAGGGACTAGCGGGGGTACAGATACGCAGTATTTT.

This chain links TRBV7-2 with TRBJ2-3; D ambiguous. Germline CDR1 and CDR2: SGHTA and FQGNSA. CDR3 length: 14 residues. V lost 5 bases and J 2 bases, leaving 11 bases between the germline ends. DNA of the CDR3: TGTGCCAGCAGCCCCCGGGTCCTCACAGATACGCAGTATTTT. Amino acids: CASSPRVLTDTQYF.

V is TRBV9 and J is TRBJ2-7, with 8 bases lining up with TRBD2. This CDR3 has 15 residues. V dropped 0 bases and J dropped 3; count of bases not matched to a gene: 5. Germline CDR1 is SGDLS and CDR2 is YYNGEE. The CDR3 spells CASSVGTSHIYEQYF. The DNA of the CDR3 is TGTGCCAGCAGCGTAGGGACTAGCCACATCTACGAGCAGTACTTC.

The V and J genes are TRBV7-9 and TRBJ1-1, with D tentatively TRBD1 (5 bases). CDR1 is SEHNR and CDR2 is FQNEAQ in the germline V gene (reference sequence). The CDR3 extends over 13 amino acids. Deletions cut 8 bases from V and 5 bases from J, with 15 bases between. The CDR3 nucleotides read TGTGCCAGCGTTTTCGGGGCTTGGACTGAAGCTTTCTTT. Protein: CASVFGAWTEAFF.

DNA for the CDR3: TGTGCCATCAGTGAGAAAGAGGGTCAGCCCCAGCATTTT. The encoded protein is CAISEKEGQPQHF. V and J are TRBV10-3 and TRBJ1-5; D unclear. Germline CDR1 ENHRY, CDR2 SYGVKD. V was shortened by 2 bases and J by 6 bases, with 8 bases between the two germline ends. The CDR3 is 13 amino acids.

The chain couples TRBV5-8 to TRBJ1-2; 9 bases map to TRBD1. This CDR3 region has 15 residues. Germline CDR1 and CDR2: SGHTS and YDEGEE. Trimming at V came to 3 bases and at J to 0 bases, leaving 3 bases not matched to a gene. CDR3 amino acids: CASSWTGAANYGYTF. CDR3 coding DNA: TGTGCCAGCAGCTGGACAGGGGCTGCTAACTATGGCTACACCTTC.

The chain recombines TRBV14 with TRBJ2-3, with TRBD2 identical over 15 bases. This CDR3 contains 19 residues. Germline trimming cut 4 bases from V and 4 bases from J; bases unmatched to any gene: 12. In germline, CDR1 is SGHDN, CDR2 FVKESK. CDR3 bases: TGTGCCAGCAGCCCTGGGACTAGCGGGGGGTTCGTGTCCGCAGATACGCAGTATTTT. Translating gives CASSPGTSGGFVSADTQYF.

J is TRBJ2-7 and V is TRBV7-2, with TRBD1 identical over 7 bases. The CDR3 sequence is 14 residues long. Germline CDR1 and CDR2: SGHTA and FQGNSA. Unmatched junction bases numbered 7, after V lost 3 bases and J lost 5 bases. The CDR3 coding sequence is TGTGCCAGCAGCTTGATACAGGGGTGGAACGAGCAGTACTTC. It codes for CASSLIQGWNEQYF.

This clone has more than one count but fewer than ten. The gene calls are TRBV19 and TRBJ1-1; 9 bases align to TRBD1. The CDR3 extends over 15 amino acids. Per germline, CDR1 LNHDA and CDR2 SQIVND (reference sequence). V shed 6 bases and J 4 bases; nucleotides not matched to a gene: 9. The CDR3 nucleotides are TGTGCCAGTAGCCCCGGGACAGGGTGGAGCACTGAAGCTTTCTTT. Protein sequence: CASSPGTGWSTEAFF.

To note about this clone: The germline gene is not matched at one end of the junction; a read error may be the cause. This CDR3 is CASSQDRGYGELFF. In DNA, the CDR3 is TGTGCTAGCAGCCAAGACAGAGGTTACGGGGAGCTGTTTTTT. The chain is built from TRBV7-7 and TRBJ2-2, with D possibly TRBD1 on 5 matching bases. The V gene's germline CDR1 is SSHAT and CDR2 FNYEAQ (reference sequence). The CDR3 has 14 amino acids.